What follows describes a single TCR beta chain. Its specificity is not known. The germline V gene encodes CDR1 SGHTA and CDR2 FQGTGA. The CDR3 consists of 14 residues. The sample is drawn from a study of CXCR3-negative and CXCR3-positive naive CD8 T cells. Study results and caveats: Within a donor, both naive subsets shared TRBV-TRBJ usage, unlike memory cells. Naive cells positive for CXCR3 carried more hydrophobic TRB CDR3s than CXCR3-negative ones. Relative to memory CD8+ cells, whose diversity was much lower, both naive subsets had comparably high diversity.

UMI-labeled 5' RACE TRB cDNA libraries were prepared from the cells. TCRdb re-analyzed the 5' RACE reads; it lists each CDR3 protein once, without DNA. The repertoire table contains 110,000 or so distinct CDR3 sequences. This chain uses TRBV7-3 with TRBJ2-5; the TCRdb call, TRBD2, lacks DNA for checking. The sample was naive CXCR3+ CD8+ T cells from blood. Subset here: CD45RO-CCR7+CD27+CD95- naive CD8+ T cells expressing CXCR3 (TNR3+). The clonotype comes from a human donor in good health. Some clones in this sample may be carry-over from other donors' samples. The CDR3 spells CASSPAGGIETQYF.